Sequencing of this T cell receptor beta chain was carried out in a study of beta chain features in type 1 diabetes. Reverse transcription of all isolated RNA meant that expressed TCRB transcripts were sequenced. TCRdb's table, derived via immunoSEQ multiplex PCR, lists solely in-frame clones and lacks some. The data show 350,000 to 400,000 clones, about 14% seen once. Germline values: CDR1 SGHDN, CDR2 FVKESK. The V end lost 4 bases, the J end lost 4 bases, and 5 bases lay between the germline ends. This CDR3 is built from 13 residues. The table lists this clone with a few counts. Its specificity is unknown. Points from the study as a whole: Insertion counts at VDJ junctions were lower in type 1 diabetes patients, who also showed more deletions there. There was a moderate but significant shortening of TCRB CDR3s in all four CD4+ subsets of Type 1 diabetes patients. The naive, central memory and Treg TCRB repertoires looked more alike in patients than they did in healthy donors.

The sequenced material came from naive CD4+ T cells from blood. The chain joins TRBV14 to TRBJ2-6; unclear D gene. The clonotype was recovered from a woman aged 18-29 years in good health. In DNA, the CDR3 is TGTGCCAGCAGCCTCCGGGGGGCCAACGTCCTGACTTTC. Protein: CASSLRGANVLTF.